The next 17 T cell receptor beta chains were all read from a single sample in a study of shared clonotypes between healthy human individuals. Naive CD8 cells lacked CD45RO and underwent positive selection for CCR7, leaving out terminally differentiated effector memory CD45RA+ cells. Sequencing was performed with immunoSEQ multiplex PCR; in TCRdb, only in-frame clones are kept and a portion is missing. This table holds about 2 million clones, roughly 94% found once. The specimen was naive CD8+ T cells sorted from blood. Receptor source: a man aged 18-30 years in good health.

V is TRBV30 and J is TRBJ2-7, with 9 bases fitting TRBD1. The germline gives CDR1 GTSNPN, CDR2 SVGIG (reference sequence). This CDR3 spans 16 amino acids. After removal of 2 bases from V and 4 bases from J, the junction contained 12 bases not matched to a gene. CDR3 DNA sequence: TGTGCCTGGAGTTCATCTCCCGGGACAGGGTTTTACGAGCAGTACTTC. This sequence encodes CAWSSSPGTGFYEQYF.

Here the CDR3 DNA reads TGCAGCGTTTGGCTAGCGGGGGGGCCGTTGGAAGAGCAGTTCTTC. Its protein product is CSVWLAGGPLEEQFF. The chain combines TRBV29-1 with TRBJ2-1, with TRBD2 matching over 12 bases. The germline V gene has CDR1 SQVTM and CDR2 ANQGSEA. Trimming cost V 5 bases and J 10 bases; bases outside gene matches: 12. The CDR3 covers 15 residues.

The rearrangement joins TRBV11-2 to TRBJ1-1, with no clear D. The CDR3 is made up of 15 amino acids. Trimming cost V 1 base and J 3 bases, with 12 bases left between them. Germline V gives CDR1 SGHAT, CDR2 FQNNGV. This chain's CDR3 is CASSLGSGRDTEAFF. CDR3 DNA: TGTGCCAGCAGCTTAGGCTCCGGTCGGGACACTGAAGCTTTCTTT.

This rearrangement joins TRBV30 to TRBJ1-4, with 7 bases that match TRBD1. Germline V gives CDR1 GTSNPN, CDR2 SVGIG (reference sequence). Trimming cost V 8 bases and J 6 bases; bases outside gene matches: 9. CDR3 length: 13 amino acids. The CDR3 DNA is TGTGCCCGAGATGACCAGGGGGATGAAAAACTGTTTTTT. It specifies CARDDQGDEKLFF.

CDR3 sequence: CASRFGGEETQYF. The CDR3 bases are TGTGCCAGCAGATTCGGAGGGGAAGAGACCCAGTACTTC. The rearrangement links TRBV7-9 to TRBJ2-5; a possible D gene is TRBD2 (6 bases). CDR3 length equals 13 residues. CDR1 is SEHNR, CDR2 FQNEAQ, per germline (reference sequence). V was trimmed by 6 bases and J by 3 bases, leaving 11 bases between them.

The sample holds a few counts of this clone. The chain recombines TRBV19 with TRBJ2-1, with D uncertain. The CDR3 runs to 15 residues. V lost 5 bases, J lost 5 bases, and 16 bases lay in between. Germline V gene data show CDR1 as LNHDA and CDR2 as SQIVND (reference sequence). CDR3 loop: CASSPMPGWDNEQFF. The CDR3 DNA follows: TGTGCCAGTAGTCCGATGCCTGGATGGGACAATGAGCAGTTCTTC.

The chain couples TRBV27 to TRBJ2-7; 7 bases fit TRBD2. V lost 4 bases, J lost 2 bases, and 11 bases stayed unmatched. The CDR3 runs 16 residues. Germline lookup yields CDR1 MNHEY and CDR2 SMNVEV (reference sequence). The CDR3 region is CASSSRDYPRPYEQYF. CDR3 in DNA: TGTGCCAGCAGTTCCCGGGACTACCCCAGACCCTACGAGCAGTACTTC.

The V call is TRBV5-6, the J call TRBJ1-6; D remains ambiguous. Germline V gene lookup returns CDR1 SGHDT and CDR2 YYEEEE. The CDR3 is 13 residues long. The V end was cut by 3 bases, the J end by 10 bases, with 11 bases between. In DNA form, the CDR3 reads TGTGCCAGCAGCTATGGTGTAGAGTCACCCCTCCACTTT. Its protein product is CASSYGVESPLHF.

The chain uses TRBV11-2 and TRBJ2-2; D remains ambiguous. V lost 2 bases, J lost 6 bases, and 4 bases lay in between. The germline V gene has CDR1 SGHAT and CDR2 FQNNGV. There are 12 residues in the CDR3. DNA for the CDR3: TGTGCCAGCAGCTTATCCCCCGGGGAGCTGTTTTTT. Its protein is CASSLSPGELFF.

The rearrangement joins TRBV7-3 to TRBJ1-1; D gene uncertain. This CDR3 comprises 14 residues. Germline V gene lookup returns CDR1 SGHTA and CDR2 FQGTGA. The V and J ends lost 1 base and 3 bases respectively, with 9 bases between them. CDR3 DNA sequence: TGTGCCAGCAGCTTAATGGGAAGGGACACTGAAGCTTTCTTT. It translates to CASSLMGRDTEAFF.

This chain uses TRBV4-3 with TRBJ2-1, with D hard to call. The germline V gene has CDR1 LGHNA and CDR2 YSLEER. The ends were cut back, 1 base at V and 7 bases at J, with 8 bases in the middle. CDR3 length: 13 amino acids. The CDR3 nucleotides are TGCGCCAGCAGCCAAGGAAGACGAAATGAGCAGTTCTTC. Translation gives CASSQGRRNEQFF.

Notes on this clone: Other DNA sequences in the sample encode the same CDR3. The genes are TRBV9 and TRBJ2-7; 8 bases map to TRBD2. Germline CDR1 reads SGDLS; CDR2 reads YYNGEE. The CDR3 loop spans 15 amino acids. Trimming took 0 bases from V and 1 from J; bases not matched to a gene: 3. The CDR3 is CASSVASGPSYEQYF. In nucleotides, the CDR3 is TGTGCCAGCAGCGTAGCTAGCGGGCCTTCCTACGAGCAGTACTTC. Filled out from reference TRBV9 and TRBJ2-7, the complete variable domain reads DSGVTQTPKHLITATGQRVTLRCSPRSGDLSVYWYQQSLDQGLQFLIQYYNGEERAKGNILERFSAQQFPDLHSELNLSSLELGDSALYFCASSVASGPSYEQYFGPGTRLTVT.

The sample holds a few counts of this clone. V gene TRBV25-1 combines with J gene TRBJ1-2, with D perhaps matching TRBD1 (5 bases). The CDR3 runs 13 residues. Germline CDR1 is MGHDK and CDR2 is SYGVNS. V was pared by 1 base and J by 4 bases, with 7 bases between. CDR3 coding DNA: TGTGCCAGCAGTGAATTGGGACTCTATGGCTACACCTTC. Its protein product is CASSELGLYGYTF.

The rearrangement links TRBV5-5 to TRBJ1-1; D perhaps matches TRBD1 (6 bases). Germline values: CDR1 SGHKS, CDR2 YYEKEE (reference sequence). V was pared by 2 bases and J by 6 bases, with 11 bases between. The CDR3 contains 13 residues. CDR3 nucleotide sequence: TGTGCCAGCAGCTTCCAGGGGTTGGCTGAAGCTTTCTTT. Translating gives CASSFQGLAEAFF.

V gene TRBV6-5 combines with J gene TRBJ1-1, with D perhaps matching TRBD1 (6 bases). The germline gives CDR1 MNHEY, CDR2 SVGAGI. The CDR3 loop spans 13 amino acids. The V end was cut by 3 bases, the J end by 3 bases, with 8 bases between. Written as DNA, the CDR3 is TGTGCCAGCAGTTATCGGGGGCACACTGAAGCTTTCTTT. This gives the protein CASSYRGHTEAFF.

This clone appeared a single time. J is TRBJ2-5 and V is TRBV7-9, with 12 bases lining up with TRBD1. Unmatched junction bases numbered 7, after V lost 5 bases and J lost 6 bases. CDR1 is SEHNR, CDR2 FQNEAQ, per germline (reference sequence). This CDR3 is 15 amino acids long. The CDR3 coding sequence is TGTGCCAGCAGCCCCGGGACAGGGGGCGCGAAGACCCAGTACTTC. Encoded protein: CASSPGTGGAKTQYF.

J is TRBJ2-2 and V is TRBV29-1, with TRBD1 identical over 11 bases. This CDR3 has 16 residues. Per the germline V gene, CDR1 is SQVTM and CDR2 is ANQGSEA. V gave up 3 bases and J gave up 1 base; unmatched junction bases: 4. The CDR3 sequence is CSVDRTGGENTGELFF. The CDR3 region has the DNA TGCAGCGTTGATAGGACAGGGGGCGAGAACACCGGGGAGCTGTTTTTT.